This is a list of T cell receptor beta chains from one sample in a study of T cells in Graves' hyperthyroidism and ophthalmopathy. TCRdb redid the calling of the multiplex PCR reads with MiXCR, one entry per CDR3 protein. The data hold some 460,000 distinct CDR3 sequences, with 15% to 18% observed a single time. The sequencing sample was made of blood. These receptors were obtained from a young woman with Graves' hyperthyroidism. Both conserved end residues are trimmed from each CDR3.

TRBV20-1 | 9 | SAKAVETQY
TRBV7-2 | 14 | ASSLGVLTSTDTQY
TRBV4-1 | 16 | ASSQESFRGGRNQPQH
TRBV7-9 | 13 | ASSSYRASTDTQY
TRBV6-1 | 13 | ASRPKAGGNYGYT
TRBV5-8 | 14 | ASSLEDGGANEKLF
TRBV7-3 | 13 | ASSLNPSAYNEQF
TRBV7-2 | 15 | ASSFNPAGSGGDTQY
TRBV5-8 | 12 | ASSNRVQGNGYT
TRBV10-3 | 10 | AISESTGRLF
TRBV6-1 | 12 | ASRTTAGLPLKA
TRBV19 | 13 | ASSMRAGETDTQY
TRBV10-3 | 12 | AIRGQGAGTEAF
TRBV5-1 | 12 | ASSLALSNYGYT
TRBV27 | 12 | ANSLYRGLSPLH
TRBV2 | 11 | ASTLNRGRSQH
TRBV19 | 11 | ASSMGDSYEQY
TRBV19 | 12 | ASSAAWTASGYT
TRBV5-1 | 14 | ASSFSRTDSYNEQF
TRBV5-1 | 12 | ASSVAGGVGEQF
TRBV6-1 | 17 | ASSRRGLAGGSATGELF
TRBV7-3 | 16 | ASSLGGVKGSYNSPLH
TRBV10-3 | 13 | AIRALAGRGYEQY
TRBV12-3/TRBV12-4 | 13 | ASSLSGRGHEKLF
TRBV3-1 | 13 | ASSPSPMEGYGYT
TRBV6-1 | 13 | ASSEGQGGNYGYT
TRBV6-1 | 12 | ASILWDRYYEQY
TRBV20-1 | 13 | SARASLGQAHGYT
TRBV24-1 | 13 | ATSDLDRGQETQY
TRBV11-1 | 13 | ASSLVLAGGREQY
TRBV6-1 | 13 | ASRRGQSIDQPQH
TRBV6-5 | 14 | ASSYLGWTGANVLT
TRBV24-1 | 14 | ATSDLRGGRTDTQY
TRBV12-3/TRBV12-4 | 13 | ASSFQGGSNQPQH
TRBV20-1 | 14 | SAGGGGRARHNEQF
TRBV7-9 | 13 | ASSFRDRSTGELF
TRBV18 | 16 | ASSPPRASTGSTDTQY
TRBV6-6 | 13 | ASSYSRGSQHEQY
TRBV6-2/TRBV6-3 | 14 | ASSLTPGTSPYEQY
TRBV5-1 | 11 | ASSLGPVDEQF
TRBV6-2/TRBV6-3 | 13 | ASTRGTGRDNEQF
TRBV11-2 | 11 | ASSGGPLREQY
TRBV4-2 | 14 | ASSQDAKSSYNEQF
TRBV4-1 | 17 | ASSQDIISVGQGYYGYT
TRBV5-1 | 15 | ASSAKGLPSGANVLT
TRBV10-2 | 12 | ASSDLADYNEQF
TRBV27 | 14 | ASSLFEHSGANVLT
TRBV11-2 | 12 | ASSSSLLTDTQY
TRBV19 | 12 | ASSMQGRSYEQY
TRBV12-3/TRBV12-4 | 14 | ASSLALEGANTEAL
TRBV20-1 | 15 | SARDRTSGRSYNEQF
TRBV24-1 | 14 | ATSDFKGPGANVLT